This entry lists 2 T cell receptor beta chains sequenced from one sample in a study of control samples from healthy donors and cancer patients. The assay was immunoSEQ multiplex PCR, and TCRdb's table has in-frame clones only and misses some. The profile shows fewer than 200,000 clones, around nine tenths of them singletons. Sequenced input: blood. These receptors came from a young woman in good health.

The chain has TRBV30 and TRBJ2-3; 8 bases agree with TRBD2. V lost 3 bases and J lost 6; bases outside the gene matches: 14. CDR3 length equals 16 residues. In germline, CDR1 is GTSNPN, CDR2 SVGIG (reference sequence). The CDR3 DNA follows: TGTGCCTGGAGGATTCCAGCGGGGGTCTCTTTGGATACGCAGTATTTT. Translation gives CAWRIPAGVSLDTQYF.

The chain employs TRBV5-6 and TRBJ1-5, with D uncertain. CDR3 length: 15 amino acids. Trimming left V 6 bases short and J 2 bases short, with 15 bases between. Germline CDR1 reads SGHDT; CDR2 reads YYEEEE. CDR3 residues: CASTLWREGNQPQHF. CDR3 sequence (DNA): TGTGCCAGCACACTATGGAGGGAGGGCAATCAGCCCCAGCATTTT.